The 19 T cell receptor beta chains below all came from one sample that was sequenced in a study of response to subunit inactivated influenza vaccine listed by TCRdb under 2018. Library method: RT-PCR. Sequencer: Illumina HiSeq 2500. The public reads were quality trimmed at Q25 with fastp and then assembled into clones with MiXCR by TCRdb, keeping productive beta chains. Here each entry gathers all rows of one CDR3 protein and keeps the most common genes and DNA. The table for this sample lists roughly 710,000 distinct CDR3 sequences; approximately 14% of them were counted only once. The ten most abundant clones make up approximately 7.6% of the sample. The source material was PBMCs from blood, sampled around two weeks before vaccination. The receptors originated from a man aged 45 to 65 who received an inactivated influenza vaccine. Donor details come from another sample of the same person, matched by shared clones.

This clonotype turned up a few times. The chain carries TRBV18 and TRBJ2-5; perhaps TRBD1 as D (5 bases). Looked up from germline, CDR1 is KGHSH and CDR2 is LQKENI. This CDR3 has 14 residues. V dropped 3 bases and J dropped 2 bases, with 10 bases sitting between them. In DNA form, the CDR3 reads TGTGCCAGCTCACCGGACATCCGACAAGAGACCCAGTACTTC. This encodes CASSPDIRQETQYF.

The table lists this clonotype with a few counts. The chain uses TRBV2 and TRBJ2-5, with D perhaps assigned TRBD1 or TRBD2 (5 bases each). V lost 3 bases and J lost 4, with 12 bases in between. There are 14 residues in the CDR3. CDR1 and CDR2 from the germline V gene are SNHLY and FYNNEI. The CDR3 coding sequence is TGTGCCAGCAGTGATCAGGGCGGGCCAGAGACCCAGTACTTC. It is translated as CASSDQGGPETQYF. Full variable domain (missing parts from reference TRBV2 and TRBJ2-5): EPEVTQTPSHQVTQMGQEVILRCVPISNHLYFYWYRQILGQKVEFLVSFYNNEISEKSEIFDDQFSVERPDGSNFTLKIRSTKLEDSAMYFCASSDQGGPETQYFGPGTRLLVL.

The rearrangement joins TRBV20-1 to TRBJ2-3; D might be TRBD2 (6 bases). V was cut by 1 base and J by 4 bases, with 15 bases left in between. The V gene's germline CDR1 is DFQATT and CDR2 SNEGSKA (reference sequence). The CDR3 has 15 residues. The CDR3 coding sequence is TGCAGTGCTAGAGGCCTCGCGGGGAGGCCAGATACGCAGTATTTT. Encoded protein: CSARGLAGRPDTQYF.

This clonotype was seen a handful of times. A clone one base away is much larger, so this may be a read error. CDR3 bases: TGTGCCAGCAGCCAACAGGTCCCGAACACTGAAGCTTTCTTT. This codes for CASSQQVPNTEAFF. The rearrangement joins TRBV7-9 to TRBJ1-1, with D tentatively TRBD1 (5 bases). This CDR3 contains 14 residues. Germline V gene lookup returns CDR1 SEHNR and CDR2 FQNEAQ (reference sequence). The V end was cut by 5 bases, the J end by 1 base, with 11 bases between.

The chain has TRBV10-2 and TRBJ2-7; possibly TRBD1 for D (7 bases). This CDR3 has 13 residues. Per the germline V gene, CDR1 is WSHSY and CDR2 is SAAADI. V gave up 8 bases and J gave up 0 bases, with 11 bases separating them. CDR3 bases: TGCGCCAGCGGCGGGACAGACTCCTACGAGCAGTACTTC. Residues: CASGGTDSYEQYF.

This clonotype occurred a few times. DNA of the CDR3: TGCGCCAGCAGCTGGGAAATCTTCTACAATGAGCAGTTCTTC. Its protein product is CASSWEIFYNEQFF. The V call is TRBV5-1, the J call TRBJ2-1; no definite D call. In germline, CDR1 is SGHRS, CDR2 YFSETQ. Trimming pared 3 bases from V and 3 bases from J, leaving 10 bases between. The CDR3 spans 14 residues.

This chain links TRBV6-1 with TRBJ1-6; D is possibly TRBD1 (5 bases). V gave up 6 bases and J gave up 12 bases, with 15 bases separating them. CDR3 size: 13 residues. Germline V lookup: CDR1 MNHNS, CDR2 SASEGT. In DNA, the CDR3 is TGTGCCAGCAGAAGGGACGCCGTGGGACCCCTCCACTTT. Translated: CASRRDAVGPLHF.

Points on this clonotype: The junction and the germline gene differ at one end; a read error may be behind it. The chain uses TRBV4-2 and TRBJ2-3, with 12 positions matching TRBD2. The CDR3 totals 18 residues. Germline V gene sequence: CDR1 LGHNA, CDR2 YNFKEQ. CDR3 sequence reads: CASSKEKTSGRGVDTQYF. DNA for the CDR3: TGTGCCAGCAGCAAAGAGAAGACTAGCGGGAGAGGGGTAGATACGCAGTATTTT.

This clonotype was recorded a few times. This chain uses TRBV18 with TRBJ2-3; no reliable D call. Trimming took off 3 bases at V and 2 bases at J, with 12 bases between the two ends. Germline V gene sequence: CDR1 KGHSH, CDR2 LQKENI. The CDR3 is 15 residues long. CDR3 in amino acids: CASSPSFGYTDTQYF. CDR3 coding DNA: TGTGCCAGCTCACCTTCCTTTGGATACACAGATACGCAGTATTTT.

This clonotype was observed a few times. This sequence joins TRBV10-3 and TRBJ1-5, with D uncertain. This CDR3 is built from 13 residues. Germline V gene lookup returns CDR1 ENHRY and CDR2 SYGVKD. Deletions cut 4 bases from V and 7 bases from J, with 11 bases between. This CDR3 reads CAISAGLMQPQHF. CDR3 coding DNA: TGTGCCATCAGTGCCGGCCTAATGCAGCCCCAGCATTTT.

The sample holds a few counts of this clonotype. V is TRBV9 and J is TRBJ2-1; perhaps TRBD1 as D (6 bases). From germline, CDR1 is SGDLS and CDR2 YYNGEE. The CDR3 totals 15 residues. Trimming cost V 0 bases and J 5 bases, with 12 bases left between them. The DNA of the CDR3 is TGTGCCAGCAGCGTAGTTACAGGGTGGGACAATGAGCAGTTCTTC. Its protein is CASSVVTGWDNEQFF.

This clonotype has only a few counts. J is TRBJ2-5 and V is TRBV5-6; TRBD1 agrees at 12 bases. V lost 4 bases, J lost 5 bases, and 12 bases stayed unmatched. Germline V CDR1 and CDR2: SGHDT, YYEEEE. CDR3 length: 17 residues. The CDR3 region has the DNA TGTGCCAGCAGCCCTCCGGGACAGGGGGCGCGTACGGAGACCCAGTACTTC. This sequence encodes CASSPPGQGARTETQYF.

The rearrangement links TRBV11-2 to TRBJ2-5; TRBD2 aligns across 11 bases. Per germline, CDR1 SGHAT and CDR2 FQNNGV. With V trimmed by 1 base and J by 0 bases, 7 bases remained unmatched. The CDR3 runs to 18 residues. The CDR3 sequence: CASSLVQLGLADQETQYF. The CDR3 coding sequence is TGTGCCAGCAGCTTAGTTCAATTGGGACTAGCGGACCAAGAGACCCAGTACTTC.

The V call is TRBV4-2, the J call TRBJ1-2; a possible D gene is TRBD1 (5 bases). Trimming cost V 4 bases and J 3 bases, with 15 bases left between them. From germline, CDR1 is LGHNA and CDR2 YNFKEQ. The CDR3 is 15 amino acids. CDR3 region: CASSPRDGEDYGYTF. DNA for the CDR3: TGTGCCAGCAGCCCGAGGGACGGAGAGGACTATGGCTACACCTTC.

This clonotype was counted only a few times. The V gene is TRBV12-3 or TRBV12-4, the J gene TRBJ2-1, with 8 bases that match TRBD2. This CDR3 contains 16 residues. V was clipped by 3 bases and J by 0 bases; unmatched bases: 4. The CDR3: CASSFLAGFSYNEQFF. CDR3 nucleotide sequence: TGTGCCAGCAGTTTCTTAGCGGGATTCTCCTACAATGAGCAGTTCTTC.

For this clonotype: This may stem from a read error, because a much larger clone lies one nucleotide away. The rearrangement uses TRBV29-1 and TRBJ2-1, with a weak D call TRBD1 (6 bases). The CDR3 runs 12 residues. CDR1 and CDR2 from the germline V gene are SQVTM and ANQGSEA. CDR3 in amino acids: CSARTDYNELFF. The CDR3 coding sequence is TGCAGCGCCCGGACAGATTACAATGAGCTGTTCTTC.

V gene TRBV20-1 combines with J gene TRBJ1-6; D gene uncertain. The CDR3 contains 13 residues. Germline V gene lookup returns CDR1 DFQATT and CDR2 SNEGSKA (reference sequence). The V gene lost 2 bases and the J gene lost 14 bases, with 16 bases spanning the gap. The CDR3: CSARSEALGTLHF. The CDR3 DNA reads as TGCAGTGCTAGATCGGAGGCCCTAGGAACCCTCCACTTT.

This clonotype was observed at least ten times. The V and J genes are TRBV5-1 and TRBJ2-5; D gene uncertain. V lost 0 bases to trimming and J lost 0 bases, with 6 bases between them. Germline V gene sequence: CDR1 SGHRS, CDR2 YFSETQ. The CDR3 has 14 residues. This chain's CDR3 is CASSLAGNQETQYF. The CDR3 region has the DNA TGCGCCAGCAGCTTGGCCGGCAACCAAGAGACCCAGTACTTC.

Only a few counts were recorded for this clonotype. This rearrangement joins TRBV12-3 or TRBV12-4 to TRBJ1-2, with a weak D call TRBD1 (6 bases). The CDR3 is 13 residues long. V was shortened by 5 bases and J by 4 bases, with 11 bases between the two germline ends. The CDR3 protein is CASSVATGYGYTF. CDR3 nucleotides: TGTGCCAGCAGTGTGGCGACAGGCTATGGCTACACCTTC.